The 6 T cell receptor beta chains below come from one sample, sequenced in a study of PD-L1 blockade in urothelial cancer. Time point reported: pretreatment peripheral blood. Clones were read by immunoSEQ multiplex PCR, and TCRdb kept only the in-frame ones, dropping some. The table records tens of thousands of clones, 75% to 90% of them present only once. This specimen was PBMCs, taken around atezolizumab (anti-PD-L1) treatment. These receptors originate from a man aged 45-60 years with urothelial cancer.

The chain uses TRBV19 and TRBJ2-1; 8 positions agree with TRBD2. The CDR3 spans 16 residues. V was clipped by 5 bases and J by 5 bases; unmatched bases: 11. Germline assignment: CDR1 LNHDA and CDR2 SQIVND (reference sequence). CDR3 nucleotides: TGTGCCAGTAGTCCCACTGCGGGGGGACGGGACAATGAGCAGTTCTTC. Translating it yields CASSPTAGGRDNEQFF.

This clone occurred once. The chain uses TRBV5-6 and TRBJ2-1; weak D call: TRBD2 (7 bases). Germline CDR1 is SGHDT and CDR2 is YYEEEE. The V and J ends lost 0 bases and 4 bases respectively, with 11 bases between them. The length of the CDR3 is 15 residues. CDR3 in amino acids: CASSLEGGAYNEQFF. The CDR3 coding sequence is TGTGCCAGCAGCTTGGAGGGGGGGGCTTACAATGAGCAGTTCTTC.

The chain combines TRBV15 with TRBJ2-7, with 10 bases that match TRBD1. CDR3 length: 20 residues. Germline CDR1 LNHNV, CDR2 YYDKDF (reference sequence). Trimming took 1 base from V and 3 from J; bases not matched to a gene: 18. CDR3 protein: CATSRVLGQGRQFGVYEQYF. The DNA of the CDR3 is TGTGCCACCAGCAGAGTACTGGGACAGGGGCGCCAATTTGGGGTCTACGAGCAGTACTTC.

This clone has a single count. This chain connects TRBV19 to TRBJ2-2; perhaps TRBD1 as D (5 bases). Germline V lookup: CDR1 LNHDA, CDR2 SQIVND (reference sequence). There are 16 residues in the CDR3. Deletions cut 1 base from V and 1 base from J, with 10 bases between. The CDR3 reads CASSIGQGRNTGELFF. The CDR3 DNA reads TGTGCCAGTAGTATAGGGCAGGGTCGGAACACCGGGGAGCTGTTTTTT.

This clone has a handful of counts. This sequence joins TRBV30 and TRBJ2-1; TRBD2 aligns across 7 bases. CDR1 and CDR2 (germline): GTSNPN, SVGIG (reference sequence). The CDR3 is 13 amino acids. J gave up 6 bases and V 2 bases, and 4 bases lay outside the gene matches. Written as DNA, the CDR3 is TGTGCCTGGAGTATTGCGGGAGCCAATGAGCAGTTCTTC. It specifies CAWSIAGANEQFF. Filled out from reference TRBV30 and TRBJ2-1, the complete variable domain reads SQTIHQWPATLVQPVGSPLSLECTVEGTSNPNLYWYRQAAGRGLQLLFYSVGIGQISSEVPQNLSASRPQDRQFILSSKKLLLSDSGFYLCAWSIAGANEQFFGPGTRLTVL.

The chain recombines TRBV19 with TRBJ2-1; unclear D gene. V lost 1 base to trimming and J lost 0 bases, with 10 bases between them. The CDR3 sequence is 16 residues long. Germline V lookup: CDR1 LNHDA, CDR2 SQIVND (reference sequence). CDR3 residues: CASSIVRLISYNEQFF. In DNA, the CDR3 is TGTGCCAGTAGTATAGTCAGACTGATCTCCTACAATGAGCAGTTCTTC. The complete variable domain, with remaining parts taken from reference TRBV19 and TRBJ2-1, reads DGGITQSPKYLFRKEGQNVTLSCEQNLNHDAMYWYRQDPGQGLRLIYYSQIVNDFQKGDIAEGYSVSREKKESFPLTVTSAQKNPTAFYLCASSIVRLISYNEQFFGPGTRLTVL.